The 2 T cell receptor beta chains below were found in one sample sequenced in a study of CD8 T cells in Susac syndrome. RNA, at roughly 0.5 to 1 ug, was reverse transcribed with random hexamers. One entry per CDR3 protein results from TCRdb running MiXCR on the immunoSEQ multiplex PCR reads. Altogether approximately 210,000 distinct CDR3 sequences are present, 95% being singletons, with the ten largest covering roughly 0.1%. The sample was CD4+ T cells from PBMCs. The receptors originated from a human donor with multiple sclerosis.

The chain links TRBV20-1 to TRBJ2-1, with 10 positions matching TRBD2. Losses at the gene ends were 3 bases for V and 5 bases for J; bases not matched to a gene: 10. This CDR3 contains 16 residues. Per germline, CDR1 DFQATT and CDR2 SNEGSKA (reference sequence). Here the CDR3 DNA reads TGCAGTGCTAGCCCAGATAGCGGGAGGAGGGACAATGAGCAGTTCTTC. Protein sequence: CSASPDSGRRDNEQFF.

V is TRBV27 and J is TRBJ2-7, with D maybe TRBD2 (5 bases). Trimming stripped 5 bases from V and 3 bases from J, with 14 bases between. Germline V lookup: CDR1 MNHEY, CDR2 SMNVEV (reference sequence). The CDR3 is made up of 14 amino acids. CDR3 in DNA: TGTGCCAGCAGTCGAGCGGCCCTTAGCTACGAGCAGTACTTC. It codes for CASSRAALSYEQYF.